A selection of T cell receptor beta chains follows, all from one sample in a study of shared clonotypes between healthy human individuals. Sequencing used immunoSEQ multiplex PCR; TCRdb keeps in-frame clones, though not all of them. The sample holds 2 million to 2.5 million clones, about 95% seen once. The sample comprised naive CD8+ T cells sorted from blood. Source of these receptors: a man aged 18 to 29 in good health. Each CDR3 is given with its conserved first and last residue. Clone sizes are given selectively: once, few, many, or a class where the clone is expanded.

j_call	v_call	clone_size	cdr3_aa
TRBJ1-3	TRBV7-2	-	CASSLVGPGNTIYF
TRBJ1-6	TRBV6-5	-	CASSPQRASPLHF
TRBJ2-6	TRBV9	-	CASSAFSGANVLTF
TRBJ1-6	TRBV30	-	CAWSVSIGRVVSPLHF
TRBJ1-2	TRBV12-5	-	CASGSGQPLNYGYTF
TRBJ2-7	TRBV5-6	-	CASMGGAGFKQYF
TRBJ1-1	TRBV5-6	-	CASSLYRGTEAFF
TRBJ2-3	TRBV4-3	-	CASSQEAPLEGGPTDTQYF
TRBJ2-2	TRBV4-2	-	CASSWTSGTGLAGELFF
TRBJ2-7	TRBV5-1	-	CASSPWGSSYEQYF
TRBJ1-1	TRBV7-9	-	CASSLYPDTEAFF
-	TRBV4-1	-	CASSLDITYEQYF
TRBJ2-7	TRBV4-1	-	CASSHVGQAYEQYF
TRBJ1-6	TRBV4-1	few	CASSQGSGLSPLHF
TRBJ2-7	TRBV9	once	CASSPDRPGEQYF
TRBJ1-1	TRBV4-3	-	CASSQLTGNTEAFF
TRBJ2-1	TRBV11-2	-	CASSLGGPSYNEQFF
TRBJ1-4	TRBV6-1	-	CASSGAGTTNEKLFF
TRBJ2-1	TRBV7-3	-	CASSFAETNEQFF
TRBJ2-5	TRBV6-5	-	CASSPDRQETQYF
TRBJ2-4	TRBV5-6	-	CASSLGGVGKNIQYF
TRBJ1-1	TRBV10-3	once	CAISSKGNTEAFF
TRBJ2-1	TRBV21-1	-	CASTVPGPLGDEQFF
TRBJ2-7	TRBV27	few	CASSLGRAYEQYF
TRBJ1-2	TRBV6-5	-	CASSYEGGYGYTF
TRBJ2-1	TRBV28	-	CATAGLAENYNEQFF
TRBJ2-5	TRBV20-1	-	CSASGGETQYF
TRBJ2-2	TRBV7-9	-	CASSSPGQNTGELFF
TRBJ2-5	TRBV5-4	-	CASSLVGTGGETQYF
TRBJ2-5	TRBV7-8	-	CASSSVLAGSGETQYF
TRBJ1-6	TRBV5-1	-	CASRLEGNSPLHF
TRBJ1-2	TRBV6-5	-	CASSNGLTDGYTF
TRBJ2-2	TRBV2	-	CASSWRENTGELFF
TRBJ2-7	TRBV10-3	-	CAISPVGWGEYEQYF
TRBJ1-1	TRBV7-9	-	CASSLGQLEAFF
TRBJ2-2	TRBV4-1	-	CASSQDLEAGAHTGELFF
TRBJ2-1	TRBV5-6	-	CASSLGGRGNEQFF
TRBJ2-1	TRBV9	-	CASSVGTDSYNEQFF
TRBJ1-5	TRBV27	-	CASSLGPGVGNQPQHF
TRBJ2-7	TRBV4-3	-	CASSQDLGEPAYEQYF
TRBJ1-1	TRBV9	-	CASSQGGNTEAFF